This TCR beta chain was observed in a study of blood T cell repertoires in COVID-19. Method: immunoSEQ multiplex PCR; TCRdb's copy keeps in-frame clones and lacks some. The data contain approximately 220,000 clones, 86% of them seen just once; the ten biggest clones take up more than 3.5%. There are 18 residues in the CDR3. From germline, CDR1 is SGDLS and CDR2 YYNGEE. The V end lost 4 bases, the J end lost 0 bases, and 17 bases lay between the germline ends. The rearrangement uses TRBV9 and TRBJ2-6, with a possible D match to TRBD1 (6 bases). The clonotype was recovered from a woman aged 40 to 50 with acute COVID-19. Sequenced: PBMCs or T cells enriched from blood (not recorded which). CDR3 nucleotides: TGTGCCAGCAGCCCAGGACAGCGCCCTAGCTCTGGGGCCAACGTCCTGACTTTC. Translating gives CASSPGQRPSSGANVLTF.